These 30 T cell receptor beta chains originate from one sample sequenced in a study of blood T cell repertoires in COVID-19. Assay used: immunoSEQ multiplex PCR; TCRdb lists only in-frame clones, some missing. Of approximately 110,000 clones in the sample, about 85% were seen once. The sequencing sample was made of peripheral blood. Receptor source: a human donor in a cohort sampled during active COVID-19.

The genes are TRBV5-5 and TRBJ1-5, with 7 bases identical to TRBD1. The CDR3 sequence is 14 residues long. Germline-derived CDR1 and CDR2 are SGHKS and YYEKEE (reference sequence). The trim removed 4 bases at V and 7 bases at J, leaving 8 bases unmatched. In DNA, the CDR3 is TGTGCCAGCAGCGTTGGACAGGTCGGCCAGCCCCAGCATTTT. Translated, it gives CASSVGQVGQPQHF.

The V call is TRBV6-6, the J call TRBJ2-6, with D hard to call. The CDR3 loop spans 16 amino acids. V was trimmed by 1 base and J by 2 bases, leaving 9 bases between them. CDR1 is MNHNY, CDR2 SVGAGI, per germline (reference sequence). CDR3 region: CASSYYPVAGANVLTF. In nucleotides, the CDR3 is TGTGCCAGCAGTTACTATCCGGTAGCTGGGGCCAACGTCCTGACTTTC.

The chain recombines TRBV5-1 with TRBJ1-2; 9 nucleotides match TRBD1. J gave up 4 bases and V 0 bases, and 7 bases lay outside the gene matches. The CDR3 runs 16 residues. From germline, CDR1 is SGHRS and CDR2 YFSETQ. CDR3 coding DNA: TGCGCCAGCAGCTTGGGGCTTGGACAGGGGATCTATGGCTACACCTTC. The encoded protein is CASSLGLGQGIYGYTF.

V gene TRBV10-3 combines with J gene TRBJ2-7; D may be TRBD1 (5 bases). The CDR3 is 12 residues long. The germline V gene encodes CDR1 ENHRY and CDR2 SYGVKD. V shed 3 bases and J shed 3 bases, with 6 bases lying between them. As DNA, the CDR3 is TGTGCCATCAGTGACAGGGACTACGAGCAGTACTTC. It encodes CAISDRDYEQYF.

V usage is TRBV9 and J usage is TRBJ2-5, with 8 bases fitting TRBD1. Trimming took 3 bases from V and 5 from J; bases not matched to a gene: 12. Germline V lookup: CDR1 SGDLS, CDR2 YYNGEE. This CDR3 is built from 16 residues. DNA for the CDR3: TGTGCCAGCAGCGCCACCAGGGGGCTAGTGCAGGAGACCCAGTACTTC. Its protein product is CASSATRGLVQETQYF.

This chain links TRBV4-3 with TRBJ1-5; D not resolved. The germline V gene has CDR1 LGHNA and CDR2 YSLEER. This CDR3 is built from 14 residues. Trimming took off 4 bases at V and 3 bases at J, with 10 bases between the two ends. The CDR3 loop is CASSPRHPNQPQHF. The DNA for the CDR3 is TGCGCCAGCAGCCCCCGACACCCCAATCAGCCCCAGCATTTT.

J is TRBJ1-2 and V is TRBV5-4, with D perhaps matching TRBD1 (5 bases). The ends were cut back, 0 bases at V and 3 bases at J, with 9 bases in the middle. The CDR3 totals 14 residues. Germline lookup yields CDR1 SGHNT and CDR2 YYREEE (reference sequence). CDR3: CASSLGAGDYGYTF. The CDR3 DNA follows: TGTGCCAGCAGCTTGGGTGCGGGGGACTATGGCTACACCTTC.

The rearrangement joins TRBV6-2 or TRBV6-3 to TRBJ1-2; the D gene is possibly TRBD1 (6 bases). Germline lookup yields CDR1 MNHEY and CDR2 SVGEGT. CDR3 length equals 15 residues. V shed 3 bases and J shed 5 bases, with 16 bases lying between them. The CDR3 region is CASSYPSQGRYGYTF. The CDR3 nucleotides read TGTGCCAGCAGTTATCCCTCACAGGGAAGGTATGGCTACACCTTC.

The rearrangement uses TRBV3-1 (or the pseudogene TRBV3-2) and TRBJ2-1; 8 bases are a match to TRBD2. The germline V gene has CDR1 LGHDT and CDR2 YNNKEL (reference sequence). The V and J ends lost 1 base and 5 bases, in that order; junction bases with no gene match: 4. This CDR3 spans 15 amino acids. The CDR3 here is CASSQAPAGDNEQFF. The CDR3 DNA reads TGTGCCAGCAGCCAAGCCCCAGCGGGAGACAATGAGCAGTTCTTC.

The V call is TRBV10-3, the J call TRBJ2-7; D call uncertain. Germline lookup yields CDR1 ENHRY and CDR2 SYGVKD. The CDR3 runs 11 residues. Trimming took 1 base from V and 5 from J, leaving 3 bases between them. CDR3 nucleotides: TGTGCCATCAGTGAGTTCAACGAGCAGTACTTC. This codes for CAISEFNEQYF.

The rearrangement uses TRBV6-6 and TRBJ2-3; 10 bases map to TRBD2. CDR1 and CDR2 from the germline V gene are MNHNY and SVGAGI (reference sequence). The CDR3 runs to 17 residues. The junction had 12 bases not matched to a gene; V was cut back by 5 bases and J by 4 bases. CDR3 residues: CASSQPGLARRADTQYF. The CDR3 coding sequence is TGTGCCAGCAGTCAACCGGGACTAGCGAGAAGGGCAGATACGCAGTATTTT.

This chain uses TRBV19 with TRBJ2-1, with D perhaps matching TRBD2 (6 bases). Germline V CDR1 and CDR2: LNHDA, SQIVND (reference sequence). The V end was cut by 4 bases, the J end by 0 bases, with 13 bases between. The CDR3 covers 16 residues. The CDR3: CASSRDFFSSYNEQFF. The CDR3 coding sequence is TGTGCCAGTAGTAGGGACTTCTTTTCCTCCTACAATGAGCAGTTCTTC.

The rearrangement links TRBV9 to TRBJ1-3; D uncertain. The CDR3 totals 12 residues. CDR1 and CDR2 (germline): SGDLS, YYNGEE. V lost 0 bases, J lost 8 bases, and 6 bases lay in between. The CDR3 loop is CASSVGEDTIYF. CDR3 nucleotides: TGTGCCAGCAGCGTAGGGGAGGACACCATATATTTT.

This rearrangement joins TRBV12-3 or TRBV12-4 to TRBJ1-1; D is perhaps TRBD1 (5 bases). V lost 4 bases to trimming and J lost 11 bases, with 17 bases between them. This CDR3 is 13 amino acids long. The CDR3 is CASSWSPQGTAFF. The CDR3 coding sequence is TGTGCCAGCAGTTGGTCCCCGCAGGGTACTGCTTTCTTT.

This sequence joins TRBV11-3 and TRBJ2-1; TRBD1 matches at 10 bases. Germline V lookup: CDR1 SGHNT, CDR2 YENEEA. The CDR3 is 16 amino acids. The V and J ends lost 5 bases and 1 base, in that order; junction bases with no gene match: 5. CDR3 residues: CASSLGGQGSYNEQFF. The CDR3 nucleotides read TGTGCCAGCAGCCTGGGGGGACAGGGGTCCTACAATGAGCAGTTCTTC. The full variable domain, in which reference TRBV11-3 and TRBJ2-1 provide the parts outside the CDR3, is EAGVVQSPRYKIIEKKQPVAFWCNPISGHNTLYWYLQNLGQGPELLIRYENEEAVDDSQLPKDRFSAERLKGVDSTLKIQPAELGDSAVYLCASSLGGQGSYNEQFFGPGTRLTVL.

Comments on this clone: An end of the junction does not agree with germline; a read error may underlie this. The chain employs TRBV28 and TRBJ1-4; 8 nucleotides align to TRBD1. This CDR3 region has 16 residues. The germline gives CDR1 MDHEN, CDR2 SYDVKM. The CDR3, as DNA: TGTGCCACCAGTTGGGCAGGGGGCCTCCGGAGTGAAAAACTGTTTTTT. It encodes CATSWAGGLRSEKLFF.

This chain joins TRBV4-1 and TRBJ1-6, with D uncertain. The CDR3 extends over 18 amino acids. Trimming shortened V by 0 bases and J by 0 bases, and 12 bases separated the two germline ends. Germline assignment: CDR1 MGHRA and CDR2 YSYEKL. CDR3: CASSQDSLGSSYNSPLHF. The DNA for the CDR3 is TGCGCCAGCAGCCAAGATTCCCTCGGGAGCTCCTATAATTCACCCCTCCACTTT.

CDR3 DNA sequence: TGTGCCTGGCAGACCGGGACCCAGGGGCGGGAAGCTTTCTTT. Translation: CAWQTGTQGREAFF. V and J are TRBV30 and TRBJ1-1; TRBD1 is a possible D gene (6 bases). V lost 5 bases to trimming and J lost 8 bases, with 21 bases between them. The V gene's germline CDR1 is GTSNPN and CDR2 SVGIG (reference sequence). The CDR3 contains 14 residues.

This CDR3 is CASRPGGGGTGELFF. CDR3 bases: TGTGCCAGCAGGCCTGGCGGGGGGGGCACCGGGGAGCTGTTTTTT. V and J are TRBV28 and TRBJ2-2; 9 bases line up with TRBD2. The CDR3 has 15 residues. CDR1 and CDR2 from the germline V gene are MDHEN and SYDVKM. Unmatched junction bases numbered 6, after V lost 6 bases and J lost 4 bases.

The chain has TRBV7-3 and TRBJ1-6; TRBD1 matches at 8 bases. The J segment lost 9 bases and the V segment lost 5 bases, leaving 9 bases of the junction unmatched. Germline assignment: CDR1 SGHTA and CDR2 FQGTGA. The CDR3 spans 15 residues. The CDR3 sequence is CASSTRGQGASPLHF. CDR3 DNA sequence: TGTGCCAGCAGCACTCGGGGGCAGGGGGCTTCACCCCTCCACTTT.

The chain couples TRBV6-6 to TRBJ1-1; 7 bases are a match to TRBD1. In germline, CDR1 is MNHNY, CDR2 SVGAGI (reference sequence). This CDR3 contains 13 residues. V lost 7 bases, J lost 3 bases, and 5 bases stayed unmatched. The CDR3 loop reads CASNRGPDTEAFF. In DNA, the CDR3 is TGTGCCAGCAATAGGGGGCCAGACACTGAAGCTTTCTTT.

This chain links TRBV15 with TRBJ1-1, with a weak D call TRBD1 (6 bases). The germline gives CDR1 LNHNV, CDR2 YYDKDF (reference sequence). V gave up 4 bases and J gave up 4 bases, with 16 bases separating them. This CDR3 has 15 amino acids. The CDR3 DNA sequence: TGTGCCACCAGCACCCCTGCAGGGGCGGCCACTGAAGCTTTCTTT. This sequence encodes CATSTPAGAATEAFF.

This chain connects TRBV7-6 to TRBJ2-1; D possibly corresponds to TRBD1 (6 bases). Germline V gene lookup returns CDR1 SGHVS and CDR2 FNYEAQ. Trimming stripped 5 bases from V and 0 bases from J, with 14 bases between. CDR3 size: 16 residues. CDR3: CASSRPQGSSYNEQFF. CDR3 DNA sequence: TGTGCCAGCAGCCGCCCCCAGGGGAGCTCCTACAATGAGCAGTTCTTC.

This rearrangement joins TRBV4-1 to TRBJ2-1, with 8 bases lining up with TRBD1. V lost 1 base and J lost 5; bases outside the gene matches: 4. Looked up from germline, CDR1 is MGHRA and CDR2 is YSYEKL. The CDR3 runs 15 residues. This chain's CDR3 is CASSQVDRENNEQFF. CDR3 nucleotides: TGCGCCAGCAGCCAAGTGGACAGGGAGAACAATGAGCAGTTCTTC.

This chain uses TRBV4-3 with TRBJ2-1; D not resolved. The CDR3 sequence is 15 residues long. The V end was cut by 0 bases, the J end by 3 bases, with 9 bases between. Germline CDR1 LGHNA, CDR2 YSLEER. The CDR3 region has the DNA TGCGCCAGCAGCCAAGATGGAGCGAACTACAATGAGCAGTTCTTC. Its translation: CASSQDGANYNEQFF.

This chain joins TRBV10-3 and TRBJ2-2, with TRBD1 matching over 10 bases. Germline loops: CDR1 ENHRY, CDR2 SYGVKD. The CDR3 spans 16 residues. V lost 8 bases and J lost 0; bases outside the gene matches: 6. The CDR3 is CAISAGQGANTGELFF. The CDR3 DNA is TGTGCCATCTCAGCCGGACAGGGGGCGAACACCGGGGAGCTGTTTTTT.

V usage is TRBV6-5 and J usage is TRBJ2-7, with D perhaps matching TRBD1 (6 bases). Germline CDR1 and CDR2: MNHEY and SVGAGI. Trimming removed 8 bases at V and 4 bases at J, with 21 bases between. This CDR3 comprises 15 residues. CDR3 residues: CASGTVAGVGYEQYF. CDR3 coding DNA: TGTGCCAGCGGAACGGTAGCAGGGGTGGGATACGAGCAGTACTTC.

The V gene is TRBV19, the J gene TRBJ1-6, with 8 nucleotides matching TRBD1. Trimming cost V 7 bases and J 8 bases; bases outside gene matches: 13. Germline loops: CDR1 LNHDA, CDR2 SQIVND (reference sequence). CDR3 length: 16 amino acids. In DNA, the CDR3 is TGTGCCAGTACCAGGCAGGGGGCTAGGATGGATTCACCCCTCCACTTT. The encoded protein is CASTRQGARMDSPLHF.

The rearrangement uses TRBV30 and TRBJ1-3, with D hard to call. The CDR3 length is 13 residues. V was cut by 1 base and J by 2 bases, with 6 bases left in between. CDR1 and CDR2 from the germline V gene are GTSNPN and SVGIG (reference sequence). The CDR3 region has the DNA TGTGCCTGGAGTGGGGCAGCTGGAAACACCATATATTTT. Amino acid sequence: CAWSGAAGNTIYF.

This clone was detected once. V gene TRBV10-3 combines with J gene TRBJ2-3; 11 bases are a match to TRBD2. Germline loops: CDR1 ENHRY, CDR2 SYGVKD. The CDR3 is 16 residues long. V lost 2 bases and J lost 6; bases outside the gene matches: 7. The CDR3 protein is CAISEGTSGAGDTQYF. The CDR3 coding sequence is TGTGCCATCAGTGAGGGGACTAGCGGCGCCGGGGATACGCAGTATTTT.